Listed here are 11 T cell receptor beta chains from one sample, sequenced in a study of cytomegalovirus exposure and HLA in healthy donors. Vbeta (60) and Jbeta (13) primers were used in the PCR. Profiled with immunoSEQ multiplex PCR; TCRdb holds only in-frame clones, not every one. The data hold around 63,000 clones, with 70% to 85% observed a single time. The sample was PBMCs. Receptors originate from a woman in her thirties in good health and CMV-seronegative.

The chain links TRBV10-3 to TRBJ2-1, with D hard to call. The CDR3 has 13 amino acids. The germline V gene has CDR1 ENHRY and CDR2 SYGVKD. V was shortened by 9 bases and J by 8 bases, with 17 bases between the two germline ends. The CDR3 DNA follows: TGTGCCATGTCCCTCGCCCCCCGAGATGAGCAGTTCTTC. It encodes CAMSLAPRDEQFF.

The rearrangement uses TRBV6-5 and TRBJ2-3; 8 nucleotides line up with TRBD2. The trim removed 8 bases at V and 9 bases at J, leaving 7 bases unmatched. Germline V gene lookup returns CDR1 MNHEY and CDR2 SVGAGI. The CDR3 spans 12 residues. This CDR3 reads CASSPSGQTQYF. In DNA, the CDR3 is TGTGCCAGCTCTCCTAGCGGGCAGACGCAGTATTTT.

The chain recombines TRBV12-5 with TRBJ2-5; TRBD2 is a possible D gene (7 bases). Germline CDR1 LGHNT, CDR2 FRNRAP. The CDR3 is made up of 17 amino acids. The germline V and J ends were trimmed by 3 bases and 5 bases, with 22 bases remaining between them. The DNA of the CDR3 is TGTGCTAGTGGTTTCCTCAGGGAGGGGGTGGCCAGGGAGACCCAGTACTTC. Translated, it gives CASGFLREGVARETQYF.

The chain combines TRBV9 with TRBJ2-1; D gene uncertain. Trimming pared 0 bases from V and 7 bases from J, leaving 8 bases between. CDR1 is SGDLS and CDR2 is YYNGEE in the germline V gene. The CDR3 is made up of 13 amino acids. CDR3 sequence (DNA): TGTGCCAGCAGCGTAGAGGCGGTAAATGAGCAGTTCTTC. This gives the protein CASSVEAVNEQFF.

This chain joins TRBV7-2 and TRBJ2-4, with D perhaps TRBD2 (5 bases). Germline CDR1 SGHTA, CDR2 FQGNSA. The CDR3 sequence is 13 residues long. V was pared by 0 bases and J by 8 bases, with 8 bases between. The CDR3 bases are TGTGCCAGCAGCTTAGCGTCGGAGGACATTCAGTACTTC. It codes for CASSLASEDIQYF.

This clone was picked up one time. The chain carries TRBV29-1 and TRBJ1-2; D not resolved. V gave up 7 bases and J gave up 0 bases, with 9 bases separating them. This CDR3 spans 12 amino acids. The germline gives CDR1 SQVTM, CDR2 ANQGSEA. CDR3 residues: CSGGVTNYGYTF. As DNA, the CDR3 is TGCAGCGGCGGTGTTACTAACTATGGCTACACCTTC. Supplemented by reference TRBV29-1 and TRBJ1-2, the full variable domain reads SAVISQKPSRDICQRGTSLTIQCQVDSQVTMMFWYRQQPGQSLTLIATANQGSEATYESGFVIDKFPISRPNLTFSTLTVSNMSPEDSSIYLCSGGVTNYGYTFGSGTRLTVV.

The chain uses TRBV6-5 and TRBJ1-5; 7 positions match TRBD1. Germline assignment: CDR1 MNHEY and CDR2 SVGAGI. The CDR3 has 14 residues. V dropped 2 bases and J dropped 7; count of bases not matched to a gene: 5. The CDR3 DNA sequence: TGTGCCAGCAGTTACCTACAGGGGAAACAGCCCCAGCATTTT. This translates into CASSYLQGKQPQHF.

The chain carries TRBV5-1 and TRBJ2-5; D not resolved. CDR3 length equals 13 residues. V was cut by 0 bases and J by 3 bases, with 6 bases left in between. CDR1 is SGHRS and CDR2 is YFSETQ in the germline V gene. In nucleotides, the CDR3 is TGCGCCAGCAGCTTGGCTGCGGAAGAGACCCAGTACTTC. It yields the protein CASSLAAEETQYF.

The chain recombines TRBV5-6 with TRBJ2-7, with TRBD1 identical over 9 bases. CDR3 size: 14 residues. V trimming: 0 bases; J trimming: 6 bases; junction bases outside the gene matches: 4. Germline-derived CDR1 and CDR2 are SGHDT and YYEEEE. CDR3 sequence (DNA): TGTGCCAGCAGCTTGGGGACAGGGGTTGCCGAGCAGTACGTC. It is translated as CASSLGTGVAEQYV.

This clone turned up a few times. V and J are TRBV11-2 and TRBJ1-1, with TRBD1 as a possible D gene (6 bases). CDR1 is SGHAT, CDR2 FQNNGV, per germline. V gave up 7 bases and J gave up 3 bases, with 12 bases separating them. The CDR3 covers 13 residues. CDR3 sequence reads: CASKGTWDTEAFF. The CDR3 coding sequence is TGTGCCAGCAAAGGGACATGGGACACTGAAGCTTTCTTT. The full variable domain, completed using reference TRBV11-2 and TRBJ1-1, is EAGVAQSPRYKIIEKRQSVAFWCNPISGHATLYWYQQILGQGPKLLIQFQNNGVVDDSQLPKDRFSAERLKGVDSTLKIQPAKLEDSAVYLCASKGTWDTEAFFGQGTRLTVV.

The chain uses TRBV10-1 and TRBJ2-7, with D perhaps TRBD2 (5 bases). Trimming left V 4 bases short and J 5 bases short, with 24 bases between. The length of the CDR3 is 17 residues. Germline CDR1 reads WNHNN; CDR2 reads SYGVQD (reference sequence). CDR3 sequence: CASSVGSGPKPMDEQYF. The CDR3 coding sequence is TGCGCCAGCAGTGTTGGGAGTGGCCCTAAGCCTATGGACGAGCAGTACTTC.